This T cell receptor (beta chain) was identified during a study of beta chain features in type 1 diabetes. V gave up 2 bases and J gave up 7 bases, with 11 bases separating them. There are 13 residues in the CDR3. Looked up from germline, CDR1 is SGHDN and CDR2 is FVKESK. Sequencing targeted expressed TCRB transcripts, as all isolated RNA had been reverse transcribed. TCRdb's copy holds only in-frame clones and misses some; the assay was immunoSEQ multiplex PCR. The sample has approximately 340,000 clones; around 15% are singletons. The chain joins TRBV14 to TRBJ1-2; D gene ambiguous. The TCR was taken from a woman between 18 and 30 years old in good health. The sequenced sample was naive CD4+ T cells from blood. The CDR3 sequence: CASSQSGGFGYTF. The DNA of the CDR3 is TGTGCCAGCAGCCAAAGCGGTGGTTTTGGCTACACCTTC. The whole variable domain, filled in from reference TRBV14 and TRBJ1-2, reads EAGVTQFPSHSVIEKGQTVTLRCDPISGHDNLYWYRRVMGKEIKFLLHFVKESKQDESGMPNNRFLAERTGGTYSTLKVQPAELEDSGVYFCASSQSGGFGYTFGSGTRLTVV.